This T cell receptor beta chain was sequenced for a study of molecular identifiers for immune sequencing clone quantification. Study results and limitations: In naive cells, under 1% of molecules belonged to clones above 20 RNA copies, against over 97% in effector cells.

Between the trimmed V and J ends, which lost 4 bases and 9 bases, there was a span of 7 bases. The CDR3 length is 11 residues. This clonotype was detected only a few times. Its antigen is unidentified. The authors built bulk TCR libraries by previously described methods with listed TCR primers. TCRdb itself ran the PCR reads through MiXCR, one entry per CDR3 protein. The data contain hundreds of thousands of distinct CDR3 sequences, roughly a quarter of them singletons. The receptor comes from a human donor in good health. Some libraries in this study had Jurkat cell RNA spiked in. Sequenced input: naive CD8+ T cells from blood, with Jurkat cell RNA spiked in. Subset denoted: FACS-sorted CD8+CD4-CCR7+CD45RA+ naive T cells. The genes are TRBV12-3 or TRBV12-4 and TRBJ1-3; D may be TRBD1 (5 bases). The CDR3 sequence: CASSWGGTIYF. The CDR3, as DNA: TGTGCCAGCAGTTGGGGGGGCACCATATATTTT.